This T cell receptor beta chain comes out of a study of T cell responses to AZD1222 COVID-19 vaccine. Produced via immunoSEQ multiplex PCR; TCRdb's table is partial and in-frame only. The repertoire holds about 91,000 clones, with approximately 90% as singletons. Trimming cost V 5 bases and J 5 bases, with 16 bases left between them. From germline, CDR1 is SGHAT and CDR2 FQNNGV. CDR3 size: 15 residues. This clonotype was sampled from an adult who received the AZD1222 COVID-19 vaccine. The rearrangement links TRBV11-2 to TRBJ2-1; perhaps TRBD2 as D (5 bases). Sequenced material: peripheral blood, taken 28 days after the second AZD1222 dose. The CDR3 nucleotides read TGTGCCAGCAGCCCTCGGGTTTCGGGAAACAATGAGCAGTTCTTC. Amino acids: CASSPRVSGNNEQFF.